The TCR beta chain under discussion was sequenced for a study of T-cell memory formation after mild COVID-19. Study-wide background: The TCR clusters were mostly specific to one donor. Findings and caveats of the study: The appearance of some responding clones in pre-infection memory suggested that cross-reactive memory joined.

Of note for this clonotype: Its antigen is undetermined. One junction end disagrees with the germline gene, perhaps due to a read error.

TCRdb recomputed calls from the 5' RACE reads with MiXCR, one row per CDR3 protein. The sample consists of 250,000 to 350,000 distinct CDR3 sequences, approximately 15% of them appearing once. The CDR3 is 14 residues long. Germline V CDR1 and CDR2: SGHAT, FQNNGV. Sequencing input: PBMCs or a T cell subset sorted from them (not recorded which). The rearrangement uses TRBV11-2 and TRBJ1-5; D is possibly TRBD1 (5 bases). This TCR derives from a man between 18 and 29 years old who had mild COVID-19 (a few samples of this study predate the infection). Cell type and time point are not known. The CDR3 loop reads CASSLDSYNQPQHF. The CDR3 DNA reads as TGTGCCAGCAGCCTAGACAGCTACAATCAGCCCCAGCATTTT.